These T cell receptor beta chains were read from a single sample in a study of a mutant IDH1 vaccine in newly diagnosed glioma. Antigens of these TCRs are unknown. Repertoires were generated with immunoSEQ multiplex PCR, while TCRdb's copy carries only in-frame clones and drops some. The data show about 45,000 clones, 92% seen once. The sample consisted of PBMCs, taken from a glioma patient whose treatment included an IDH1 peptide vaccine. These receptors originate from a man aged 50-59 years with glioma. Both conserved end residues are part of each CDR3. D genes are given only for firm matches. Clone size is given for some rows only: seen once, a few or many times, or a class if the clone is expanded.

size	D	J	V	DNA	CDR3
NA	NA	TRBJ2-7	TRBV5-1	TGCGCCAGCAGCTTGGGGGGGACAGGGGGGCTAGCGGGAGCCTACGAGCAGTACTTC	CASSLGGTGGLAGAYEQYF
NA	NA	TRBJ1-1	TRBV28	TGTGCCAGCAGCACCTACCCCAGGGCTCTTGAAGCTTTCTTT	CASSTYPRALEAFF
NA	NA	TRBJ1-1	TRBV9	TGTGCCAGCAGCGTAGGACTAACTGAAGTGTACACTGAAGCTTTCTTT	CASSVGLTEVYTEAFF
NA	NA	TRBJ2-2	TRBV28	TGTGCCAGCAGTACGTCAGTAGCGAACACCGGGGAGCTGTTTTTT	CASSTSVANTGELFF
NA	NA	TRBJ1-1	TRBV30	TGTGCCTGGAGTGTAAGTTATGGGAACACTGAAGCTTTCTTT	CAWSVSYGNTEAFF
NA	NA	TRBJ1-5	TRBV21-1	TGTGCCAGCACCGCGGTGAGGGGCGCCAGTCAGCCCCAGCATTTT	CASTAVRGASQPQHF
NA	NA	TRBJ2-1	TRBV28	TGTGCCAGCAGTAACATAGTCGTTGAGCAGTTCTTC	CASSNIVVEQFF
NA	NA	TRBJ2-6	TRBV6-4	TGTGCCAGCAGTGAGTCCTCTGGGGCCAACGTCCTGACTTTC	CASSESSGANVLTF
NA	NA	TRBJ2-3	TRBV29-1	TGCAGCGTCACTGAATTGGGAGTCACAGATACGCAGTATTTT	CSVTELGVTDTQYF
NA	TRBD1	TRBJ2-5	TRBV29-1	TGCAGCGTTTCTCGGACAGGGGGCAGGGAGACCCAGTACTTC	CSVSRTGGRETQYF
NA	NA	TRBJ1-4	TRBV19	TGTGCCAGTTTGGGTACAAGGAATGAAAAACTGTTTTTT	CASLGTRNEKLFF
NA	TRBD2	TRBJ2-2	TRBV11-3	TGTGCCAGCAGCGGGGGGGCCGGGGAGCTGTTTTTT	CASSGGAGELFF
NA	TRBD1	TRBJ2-1	TRBV6-4	TGTGCCAGCAGTGACTCTTCCGGGACAGGGGTTCAGTTCTTC	CASSDSSGTGVQFF
NA	NA	TRBJ1-1	TRBV29-1	TGCAGCGTTGAAGATTTGGGTTGGGTGAACACTGAAGCTTTCTTT	CSVEDLGWVNTEAFF
NA	NA	TRBJ1-4	TRBV5-5	TGTGCCAGCAGCTGGGCAGTAACTAATGAAAAACTGTTTTTT	CASSWAVTNEKLFF
once	TRBD1	TRBJ2-2	TRBV5-4	TGTGCCAGCAGCTCTGGACAGGGGGGCCGGGAGCTGTTTTTT	CASSSGQGGRELFF
NA	NA	TRBJ2-7	TRBV18	TGTGCCAGCTCAGCTGCGTCCTACGAGCAGTACTTC	CASSAASYEQYF
NA	NA	TRBJ1-1	TRBV2	TGTGCCAGCAGTGCTACCGTTCTTGGGAGCACTGAAGCTTTCTTT	CASSATVLGSTEAFF
NA	TRBD2	TRBJ2-7	TRBV5-1	TGCGCCAGCAGCTTGGCCCCAGCGGGACCCACTTACGAGCAGTACTTC	CASSLAPAGPTYEQYF
NA	NA	TRBJ2-1	TRBV4-1	TGCGCCAGCAGCCAAGTTGCACTAGCTTTCAATGAGCAGTTCTTC	CASSQVALAFNEQFF
NA	TRBD2	TRBJ2-7	TRBV19	TGCGCCAGTAGTATGGGGTCTCCGGGACTAGCGGGCCCGGAAGCCTACGAGCAGTACTTC	CASSMGSPGLAGPEAYEQYF
NA	NA	TRBJ2-1	TRBV10-2	TGCGCCAGCACAGTGGTGGGTGTCAATGAGCAGTTCTTC	CASTVVGVNEQFF
NA	NA	TRBJ1-2	TRBV11-2	TGTGCCAGCAGCCCCTGGGGGGGGGCAGGGGATTCCTATGGCTACACCTTC	CASSPWGGAGDSYGYTF
NA	NA	TRBJ2-2	TRBV7-9	TGTGCCAGCAGCTTAGTACGAGCGGGCACCGGGGAGCTGTTTTTT	CASSLVRAGTGELFF
NA	NA	TRBJ1-2	TRBV9	TGTGCCAGCAGCGTAGACCGGGCCGGGGGCTACACCTTC	CASSVDRAGGYTF